The clone carrying this T cell receptor (beta chain) was recorded many times. The antigen is undetermined. This entry is derived from a study of T cells in Graves' hyperthyroidism and ophthalmopathy. The germline gives CDR1 MNHNS, CDR2 SASEGT. The CDR3 runs to 13 residues. J gave up 7 bases and V 1 base, and 3 bases lay outside the gene matches. Regions amplified from RNA transcripts were the TCR beta CDR3 regions. The TCR CDR3 was amplified in a first-round RT-PCR using the HTBI primer set. TCRdb recomputed calls from the multiplex PCR reads with MiXCR, one row per CDR3 protein. The sample lists approximately 570,000 distinct CDR3 sequences, about 20% occurring once. Patients were excluded for uncontrolled infection, other autoimmune disease, pregnancy or lactation. Cells are PBMCs isolated from 10 ml of fresh blood. Study observations and caveats: A 13 V-J model separated ophthalmopathy from stable hyperthyroidism.

The TCR comes from a middle-aged man with Graves' ophthalmopathy. Source material: blood. The V call is TRBV6-1, the J call TRBJ1-2; 7 nucleotides match TRBD1. CDR3 coding DNA: TGTGCCAGCAGTGAAGGGACAGGCTTTGGCTACACCTTC. It yields the protein CASSEGTGFGYTF.